Listed here are 2 T cell receptor beta chains from one sample, sequenced in a study of T-cell memory formation after mild COVID-19. TCRdb recomputed calls from the 5' RACE reads with MiXCR, one row per CDR3 protein. The sample has nearly 200,000 distinct CDR3 sequences, about 16% seen once. The sequenced sample consisted of PBMCs or a T cell subset sorted from them (not recorded which). Receptors originate from an adult woman who had mild COVID-19 (a few samples of this study predate the infection). Cell type and time point are not known.

The rearrangement joins TRBV29-1 to TRBJ1-1, with a possible D match to TRBD1 (5 bases). The germline V gene has CDR1 SQVTM and CDR2 ANQGSEA. The CDR3 runs 12 residues. The V and J ends lost 7 bases and 5 bases respectively, with 14 bases between them. The DNA of the CDR3 is TGCAGCGCAGGGTCTGTAGGGACTGAAGCTTTCTTT. Its protein is CSAGSVGTEAFF.

The rearrangement joins TRBV7-2 to TRBJ2-1, with D perhaps matching TRBD2 (6 bases). CDR1 is SGHTA, CDR2 FQGNSA, per germline. The CDR3 is made up of 13 amino acids. Trimming shortened V by 3 bases and J by 12 bases, and 15 bases separated the two germline ends. DNA for the CDR3: TGTGCCAGCAGCTTTTCTCAGCGGGCGGGGCAGTTCTTC. Residues: CASSFSQRAGQFF.